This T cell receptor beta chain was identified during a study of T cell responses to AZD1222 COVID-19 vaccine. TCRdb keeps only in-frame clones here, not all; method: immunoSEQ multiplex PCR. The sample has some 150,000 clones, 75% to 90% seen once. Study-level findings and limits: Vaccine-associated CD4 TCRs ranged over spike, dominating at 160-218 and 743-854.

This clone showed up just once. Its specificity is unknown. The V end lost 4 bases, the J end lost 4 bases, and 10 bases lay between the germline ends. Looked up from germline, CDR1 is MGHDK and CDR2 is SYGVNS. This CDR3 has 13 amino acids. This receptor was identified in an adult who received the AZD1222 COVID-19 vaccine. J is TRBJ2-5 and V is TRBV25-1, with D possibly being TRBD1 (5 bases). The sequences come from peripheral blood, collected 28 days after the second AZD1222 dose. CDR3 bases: TGTGCCAGCAGTGGCCAGGGATTAGAGACCCAGTACTTC. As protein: CASSGQGLETQYF.